Following are 5 T cell receptor beta chains from one sample sequenced in a study of low-dose radiotherapy and immunotherapy resistance in tumors. Time point indicated: after trial treatment. Described treatment: LDRT plus nivolumab, ipilimumab, low-dose cyclophosphamide and aspirin (RACIN trial). cDNA synthesis used a TRAV/TRBV-specific primer set for both chains. TCRs were put through approximately 21 PCR cycles of amplification with Phusion. A constant-region primer and the V-primer adapter served as the primer pair. TCRdb independently ran MiXCR on the reads; one entry per CDR3 protein. The sample yields roughly 38,000 distinct CDR3 sequences, around 20% seen once. The sample was PBMCs, taken after low-dose radiotherapy plus immunotherapy. Receptor source: a female donor with ovarian cancer.

This clonotype was found many times. The chain joins TRBV5-6 to TRBJ2-3; D is possibly TRBD1 or TRBD2 (5 bases each). The CDR3 has 15 residues. V was clipped by 0 bases and J by 1 base, with 9 bases between them. Per germline, CDR1 SGHDT and CDR2 YYEEEE. The CDR3 DNA is TGTGCCAGCAGCTTGGCCCGGGACGGCACAGATACGCAGTATTTT. It encodes CASSLARDGTDTQYF.

The chain has TRBV29-1 and TRBJ2-7, with 7 bases that match TRBD1. V shed 3 bases and J 3 bases; nucleotides not matched to a gene: 2. The CDR3 spans 12 residues. From germline, CDR1 is SQVTM and CDR2 ANQGSEA. The CDR3 DNA follows: TGCAGCGTTGAGTCAGGGGGCTACGAGCAGTACTTC. Its protein product is CSVESGGYEQYF.

In this sample, this clonotype turned up many times. V gene TRBV12-3 or TRBV12-4 combines with J gene TRBJ2-7; TRBD1 matches 9 bases. The CDR3 has 15 residues. J gave up 3 bases and V 3 bases, and 6 bases lay outside the gene matches. The CDR3 spells CASSFRGQGYYEQYF. The CDR3 nucleotides are TGTGCCAGCAGTTTCCGGGGACAGGGTTACTACGAGCAGTACTTC.

Many counts were recorded for this clonotype. The chain couples TRBV24-1 to TRBJ2-1, with 10 bases aligning to TRBD2. Germline V lookup: CDR1 KGHDR, CDR2 SFDVKD. The CDR3 totals 15 residues. V gave up 2 bases and J gave up 5 bases; unmatched junction bases: 2. The CDR3 DNA reads as TGTGCCACCAGTGATTACGGGACTAGCGACAATGAGCAGTTCTTC. Amino acid sequence: CATSDYGTSDNEQFF.

This clonotype was recorded many times. The genes are TRBV5-1 and TRBJ2-1; D is perhaps TRBD1 (5 bases). The CDR3 loop spans 14 amino acids. Trimming took 2 bases from V and 7 from J, leaving 13 bases between them. Germline V gene lookup returns CDR1 SGHRS and CDR2 YFSETQ. The CDR3 bases are TGCGCCAGCAGCTTCGACAGTAACGGTAATGAGCAGTTCTTC. Amino acids: CASSFDSNGNEQFF.